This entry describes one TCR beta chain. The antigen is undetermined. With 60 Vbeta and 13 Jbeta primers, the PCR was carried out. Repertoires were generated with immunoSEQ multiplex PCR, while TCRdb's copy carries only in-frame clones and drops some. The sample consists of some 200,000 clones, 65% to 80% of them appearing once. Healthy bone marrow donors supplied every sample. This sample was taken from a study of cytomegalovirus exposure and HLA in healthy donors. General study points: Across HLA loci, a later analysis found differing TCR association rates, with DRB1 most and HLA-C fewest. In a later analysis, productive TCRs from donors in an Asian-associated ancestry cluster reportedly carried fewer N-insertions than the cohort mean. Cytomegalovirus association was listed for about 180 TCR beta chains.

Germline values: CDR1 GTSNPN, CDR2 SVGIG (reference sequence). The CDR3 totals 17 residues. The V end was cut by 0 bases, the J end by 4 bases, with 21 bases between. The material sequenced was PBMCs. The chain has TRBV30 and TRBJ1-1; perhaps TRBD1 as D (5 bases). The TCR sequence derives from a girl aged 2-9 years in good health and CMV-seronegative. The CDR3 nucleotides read TGTGCCTGGAGTGTAGCTTATGTAGGGGCGGGGGGCACTGAAGCTTTCTTT. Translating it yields CAWSVAYVGAGGTEAFF.